Below are 4 T cell receptor beta chains sequenced from a single sample in a study of regulatory T cells in long-lasting Graves disease. Sample time point: persistent/refractory GD, antithyroid drugs over 5 years with positive TRAb. The TCR library was made from RNA that had been extracted from PBMCs in TRIzol. With iRepertoire HTBI primers and Arm-PCR of CDR3 regions, TCR beta libraries were built. MiXCR, applied by TCRdb to the multiplex PCR reads, yields one record per CDR3 protein. The sample holds around 340,000 distinct CDR3 sequences, around 20% seen once. The sequencing here drew on peripheral blood mononuclear cells (PBMCs), taken when the disease was refractory, from a patient treated with antithyroid drugs. The receptors shown here come from a female donor with Graves disease.

The chain is built from TRBV7-9 and TRBJ2-7; D might be TRBD1 or TRBD2, each matching 5 bases. The germline gives CDR1 SEHNR, CDR2 FQNEAQ (reference sequence). There are 14 residues in the CDR3. With 8 bases removed from V and 5 bases from J, the gap between germline ends came to 19 bases. The CDR3 nucleotides are TGTGCCAGCGCCGGATGGGACCGGAGCCACGAGCAGTACTTC. This codes for CASAGWDRSHEQYF.

This clonotype was found many times. The chain combines TRBV12-3 or TRBV12-4 with TRBJ1-5, with 9 bases aligning to TRBD1. V shed 3 bases, J shed 6 bases, and the junction held 6 bases outside the gene matches. The CDR3 is 15 residues long. As DNA, the CDR3 is TGTGCCAGCAGTTTCAACAGGGGGCAAGGTCAGCCCCAGCATTTT. This codes for CASSFNRGQGQPQHF.

The chain's CDR3 is CASSPRVPYEQYF. In nucleotides, the CDR3 is TGTGCCAGCAGCCCCAGGGTTCCCTACGAGCAGTACTTC. This chain connects TRBV7-8 to TRBJ2-7; TRBD1 is a possible D gene (5 bases). V dropped 5 bases and J dropped 2 bases, with 10 bases sitting between them. CDR1 is SGHVS, CDR2 FQNEAQ, per germline. CDR3 size: 13 residues.

At least ten counts were recorded for this clonotype. CDR3 nucleotides: TGTGCCAGCAGCGTAGGCCCCACCTCGGGGAACACTGAAGCTTTCTTT. This codes for CASSVGPTSGNTEAFF. This rearrangement joins TRBV9 to TRBJ1-1; no clear D. Deletions cut 0 bases from V and 1 base from J, with 13 bases between. This CDR3 contains 16 residues. The germline CDR1 and CDR2 sequences are SGDLS and YYNGEE.